Presented here are 20 T cell receptor beta chains from one specimen sequenced in a study of blood T cells in healthy people across ages. Combining a sample-barcoded 5' primer with a J-beta primer mix, a second PCR ran for about 6 to 12 cycles. TCRdb re-derived calls from the 5' RACE reads in MiXCR, one entry per CDR3 protein. The data hold about 560,000 distinct CDR3 sequences, with about 27% observed a single time. A further study also used this sample, focusing on T cells of mothers and their children.

The sequencing sample was made of blood. The receptors shown here come from a boy aged 2 to 10 in good health.

J is TRBJ1-5 and V is TRBV18; perhaps TRBD1 as D (6 bases). The V gene's germline CDR1 is KGHSH and CDR2 LQKENI. The V end lost 2 bases, the J end lost 0 bases, and 8 bases lay between the germline ends. The CDR3 runs 15 residues. CDR3 in DNA: TGTGCCAGCTCACCAGGGGGCCATAGCAATCAGCCCCAGCATTTT. Translated, it gives CASSPGGHSNQPQHF.

This clonotype was counted between two and nine times. V is TRBV6-1 and J is TRBJ2-1; TRBD2 matches 7 bases. Per the germline V gene, CDR1 is MNHNS and CDR2 is SASEGT. The ends lost 6 bases at V and 2 bases at J; junction bases unmatched: 7. The CDR3 totals 15 residues. The CDR3 loop is CASSHEGGPYNEQFF. The CDR3 coding sequence is TGTGCCAGCAGCCACGAGGGAGGGCCCTACAATGAGCAGTTCTTC.

J is TRBJ2-3 and V is TRBV25-1; D is unresolved. The CDR3 runs to 14 residues. Germline V gene lookup returns CDR1 MGHDK and CDR2 SYGVNS. Between the trimmed V and J ends, which lost 2 bases and 5 bases, there was a span of 11 bases. The CDR3 sequence: CASSEAETRDTQYF. The CDR3 coding sequence is TGTGCCAGCAGTGAAGCTGAAACACGAGATACGCAGTATTTT.

J is TRBJ2-3 and V is TRBV11-2; no clear D gene. The germline V and J ends were trimmed by 0 bases and 2 bases, with 6 bases remaining between them. Germline V gene lookup returns CDR1 SGHAT and CDR2 FQNNGV. This CDR3 is built from 14 residues. DNA for the CDR3: TGTGCCAGCAGCTTAGAAAGGATCACAGATACGCAGTATTTT. Its protein is CASSLERITDTQYF.

The J gene is TRBJ1-2, the V gene TRBV6-5, with 9 bases lining up with TRBD1. The germline V gene has CDR1 MNHEY and CDR2 SVGAGI. The CDR3 is 13 residues long. V was pared by 6 bases and J by 4 bases, with 3 bases of the junction left unmatched. The CDR3 DNA follows: TGTGCCAGCAGCCGGGACAGGGTCTATGGCTACACCTTC. Amino acids: CASSRDRVYGYTF.

The J gene is TRBJ1-2, the V gene TRBV12-3 or TRBV12-4; D not resolved. The CDR3 is 15 residues long. V lost 4 bases to trimming and J lost 1 base, with 13 bases between them. The chain's CDR3 is CASSSPRFGNYGYTF. The CDR3, as DNA: TGTGCCAGCAGTTCCCCACGCTTTGGTAACTATGGCTACACCTTC.

The chain uses TRBV7-6 and TRBJ2-5; 10 nucleotides align to TRBD1. The CDR3 consists of 15 residues. J gave up 5 bases and V 4 bases, and 7 bases lay outside the gene matches. Germline lookup yields CDR1 SGHVS and CDR2 FNYEAQ. Here the CDR3 reads CASSSGTGVGETQYF. The CDR3 coding sequence is TGTGCCAGCAGCTCCGGGACAGGGGTAGGGGAGACCCAGTACTTC.

This rearrangement joins TRBV2 to TRBJ2-3; unclear D gene. CDR1 and CDR2 (germline): SNHLY, FYNNEI. Trimming shortened V by 4 bases and J by 4 bases, and 12 bases separated the two germline ends. There are 14 residues in the CDR3. The CDR3: CASSGATPADTQYF. For the CDR3, the DNA is TGTGCCAGCAGTGGGGCTACCCCCGCAGATACGCAGTATTTT.

The V and J genes are TRBV2 and TRBJ1-1; 7 bases align to TRBD1. The V gene's germline CDR1 is SNHLY and CDR2 FYNNEI. CDR3 length equals 15 residues. V trimming: 4 bases; J trimming: 1 base; junction bases outside the gene matches: 6. In nucleotides, the CDR3 is TGTGCCAGCAGTGCCGACAGGGCCGGGAACACTGAAGCTTTCTTT. Translated: CASSADRAGNTEAFF.

The V and J genes are TRBV10-3 and TRBJ2-5; the match to TRBD2 covers 9 bases. The J call may be faulty, since TRBJ2-7 better matches the DNA end. In germline, CDR1 is ENHRY, CDR2 SYGVKD. There are 13 residues in the CDR3. The CDR3 DNA is TGTGCCATCAGTGAGGCGGGGGGGCACGAGCAGTACTTC. Its translation: CAISEAGGHEQYF.

This clonotype was picked up a small number of times. V and J are TRBV18 and TRBJ2-3; D may be TRBD1 (6 bases). This CDR3 has 15 amino acids. Per the germline V gene, CDR1 is KGHSH and CDR2 is LQKENI. Deletions cut 2 bases from V and 1 base from J, with 10 bases between. CDR3 loop: CASSPLGQRTDTQYF. The CDR3 nucleotides read TGTGCCAGCTCACCATTAGGACAGCGCACAGATACGCAGTATTTT.

This clonotype was observed a few times. This chain uses TRBV20-1 with TRBJ1-5; D is uncertain. Trimming cost V 3 bases and J 4 bases, with 10 bases left between them. CDR1 is DFQATT, CDR2 SNEGSKA, per germline (reference sequence). The CDR3 has 13 amino acids. The CDR3 spells CSASSGPNQPQHF. CDR3 DNA sequence: TGCAGTGCTAGTTCTGGGCCGAATCAGCCCCAGCATTTT.

This clonotype was observed a few times. The chain combines TRBV10-3 with TRBJ1-1; D is unresolved. There are 14 residues in the CDR3. Trimming cost V 3 bases and J 3 bases, with 11 bases left between them. The germline V gene has CDR1 ENHRY and CDR2 SYGVKD. CDR3: CAISDPRADTEAFF. The CDR3 DNA reads as TGTGCCATCAGTGACCCCCGTGCGGACACTGAAGCTTTCTTT.

The chain has TRBV29-1 and TRBJ2-1; D is unresolved. The CDR3 totals 13 residues. V was pared by 2 bases and J by 5 bases, with 10 bases between. CDR1 and CDR2 (germline): SQVTM, ANQGSEA. The CDR3 sequence: CSVEHDTDNEQFF. CDR3 DNA sequence: TGCAGCGTTGAACACGACACCGACAATGAGCAGTTCTTC.

This chain uses TRBV7-6 with TRBJ2-3; either TRBD1 or TRBD2 may supply D (5 bases each). Trimming stripped 5 bases from V and 6 bases from J, with 12 bases between. CDR3 size: 13 residues. Germline-derived CDR1 and CDR2 are SGHVS and FNYEAQ. CDR3 sequence: CASSGTRADTQYF. The CDR3 coding sequence is TGTGCCAGCAGCGGGACGAGGGCGGATACGCAGTATTTT. The entire variable domain, with the rest obtained from reference TRBV7-6 and TRBJ2-3, is as follows: GAGVSQSPRYKVTKRGQDVALRCDPISGHVSLYWYRQALGQGPEFLTYFNYEAQQDKSGLPNDRFSAERPEGSISTLTIQRTEQRDSAMYRCASSGTRADTQYFGPGTRLTVL.

This clonotype was observed a handful of times. The J gene is TRBJ2-7, the V gene TRBV6-5; no reliable D call. CDR3 length: 11 residues. CDR1 and CDR2 from the germline V gene are MNHEY and SVGAGI. V was shortened by 6 bases and J by 4 bases, with 7 bases between the two germline ends. CDR3 coding DNA: TGTGCCAGCAGGGGAAGGTACGAGCAGTACTTC. It encodes CASRGRYEQYF.

The V call is TRBV7-2, the J call TRBJ2-5, with D perhaps TRBD1 or TRBD2 (6 bases each). Trimming took 8 bases from V and 1 from J, leaving 20 bases between them. The CDR3 runs 16 residues. Germline CDR1 and CDR2: SGHTA and FQGNSA. This CDR3 is CASVTGGGGGQETQYF. Written as DNA, the CDR3 is TGTGCCAGCGTAACTGGGGGCGGAGGGGGCCAAGAGACCCAGTACTTC.

This rearrangement joins TRBV9 to TRBJ2-7; TRBD1 is a possible D gene (6 bases). Germline V CDR1 and CDR2: SGDLS, YYNGEE. V lost 0 bases, J lost 4 bases, and 11 bases lay in between. This CDR3 contains 14 residues. Here the CDR3 DNA reads TGTGCCAGCAGCGTAGGGGGGCGTGGATACGAGCAGTACTTC. It is translated as CASSVGGRGYEQYF.

This clonotype turned up a few times. V and J are TRBV6-1 and TRBJ2-1, with TRBD2 matching 13 bases. Losses at the gene ends were 6 bases for V and 4 bases for J; bases not matched to a gene: 9. The CDR3 totals 17 residues. Per germline, CDR1 MNHNS and CDR2 SASEGT. The CDR3 protein is CASSLPGLAGEYNEQFF. The CDR3 DNA is TGTGCCAGCAGCCTACCCGGACTAGCGGGAGAATACAATGAGCAGTTCTTC.

V gene TRBV20-1 combines with J gene TRBJ2-7; no reliable D call. This CDR3 spans 14 amino acids. Deletions cut 0 bases from V and 7 bases from J, with 16 bases between. Germline CDR1 is DFQATT and CDR2 is SNEGSKA (reference sequence). CDR3 amino acids: CSARDQRVHLEQYF. CDR3 DNA sequence: TGCAGTGCTAGAGATCAACGGGTGCACTTGGAGCAGTACTTC.